This paragraph covers one T cell receptor beta chain sequence. Its specificity is unknown. The whole isolated RNA underwent reverse transcription, so sequencing captured expressed TCRB transcripts. The protocol was immunoSEQ multiplex PCR, while the TCRdb copy is restricted to in-frame clones and leaves out a portion. Of about 640,000 clones listed, around 11% are singletons. One heparinised draw, averaging roughly 110 mL, was taken per donor. This sample is part of a study of beta chain features in type 1 diabetes. Study-level background: Examined across all samples were about 99,000,000 sorted cells.

Notes on the study in general: Individuals with type 1 diabetes displayed fewer insertions and more deletions at VDJ junctions. Within each of all four CD4+ subsets, Type 1 diabetes patients had TCRB CDR3s that were moderately but significantly shorter.

Trimming stripped 0 bases from V and 5 bases from J, with 6 bases between. This CDR3 has 13 amino acids. Per germline, CDR1 SGDLS and CDR2 YYNGEE. This receptor was obtained from a man under 40 with type 1 diabetes. Sequencing input: naive CD4+ T cells from blood. V usage is TRBV9 and J usage is TRBJ2-1; unclear D gene. CDR3 protein: CASSVAINNEQFF. DNA for the CDR3: TGTGCCAGCAGCGTAGCCATCAACAATGAGCAGTTCTTC.